Below, 14 T cell receptor beta chains from the same sample are listed, as sequenced in a study of TIL therapy for anti-PD-1-resistant metastatic lung cancer. The libraries were made with immunoSEQ v3. Produced via immunoSEQ multiplex PCR; TCRdb's table is partial and in-frame only. Of fewer than 60,000 clones listed, 65% to 90% were seen once; the top ten hold 5%. Time point noted: pre-treatment sample, taken before nivolumab and TIL therapy. This sample comprised blood, obtained at baseline. These receptors were taken from a person aged 25 to 80 with non-small cell lung cancer.

The rearrangement links TRBV7-2 to TRBJ1-3; D not resolved. V was shortened by 5 bases and J by 7 bases, with 12 bases between the two germline ends. Looked up from germline, CDR1 is SGHTA and CDR2 is FQGNSA. This CDR3 is 13 amino acids long. Here the CDR3 reads CASSVEVRNTIYF. The CDR3 nucleotides are TGTGCCAGCAGCGTCGAGGTTCGGAACACCATATATTTT.

The J gene is TRBJ1-3, the V gene TRBV6-5; a weak D match, TRBD1 (6 bases). V lost 6 bases and J lost 0, with 6 bases in between. Germline CDR1 and CDR2: MNHEY and SVGAGI. The CDR3 contains 13 residues. CDR3 loop: CASRGGSGNTIYF. CDR3 DNA: TGTGCCAGCAGAGGGGGCTCTGGAAACACCATATATTTT.

V usage is TRBV4-3 and J usage is TRBJ2-1, with D perhaps matching TRBD2 (6 bases). CDR1 and CDR2 (germline): LGHNA, YSLEER. The CDR3 runs 15 residues. V was clipped by 1 base and J by 3 bases, with 10 bases between them. The CDR3 region is CASSQVRESYNEQFF. CDR3 bases: TGCGCCAGCAGCCAAGTACGGGAGAGCTACAATGAGCAGTTCTTC.

This chain links TRBV19 with TRBJ2-6, with 10 bases aligning to TRBD1. Germline V lookup: CDR1 LNHDA, CDR2 SQIVND (reference sequence). This CDR3 spans 17 amino acids. V shed 5 bases and J 0 bases; nucleotides not matched to a gene: 4. The chain's CDR3 is CASSLRTGGSGANVLTF. The CDR3 DNA sequence: TGTGCCAGTAGTCTCAGGACAGGGGGCTCTGGGGCCAACGTCCTGACTTTC.

The gene calls are TRBV5-6 and TRBJ1-2; 11 bases align to TRBD1. J lost 8 bases, V lost 2 bases, and 5 bases had no gene match. CDR1 SGHDT and CDR2 YYEEEE come from the germline V gene. The CDR3 is 14 residues long. CDR3: CASSFWGQGGGYTF. The CDR3 DNA is TGTGCCAGCAGCTTTTGGGGACAGGGGGGCGGCTACACCTTC.

The rearrangement links TRBV7-2 to TRBJ2-1; 10 bases agree with TRBD1. This CDR3 contains 16 residues. J lost 4 bases, V lost 1 base, and 4 bases had no gene match. In germline, CDR1 is SGHTA, CDR2 FQGNSA. CDR3 loop: CASSLVGTGAYNEQFF. CDR3 bases: TGTGCCAGCAGCTTAGTGGGGACAGGGGCTTACAATGAGCAGTTCTTC.

V is TRBV2 and J is TRBJ2-3; D is uncertain. The length of the CDR3 is 12 residues. The germline CDR1 and CDR2 sequences are SNHLY and FYNNEI. Trimming pared 5 bases from V and 4 bases from J, leaving 7 bases between. The CDR3 loop reads CASSNLADTQYF. CDR3 DNA: TGTGCCAGCAGTAATTTGGCAGATACGCAGTATTTT.

V usage is TRBV20-1 and J usage is TRBJ1-1; D unresolved. CDR1 DFQATT and CDR2 SNEGSKA come from the germline V gene (reference sequence). The CDR3 spans 12 residues. The V end lost 3 bases, the J end lost 1 base, and 6 bases lay between the germline ends. The CDR3 loop is CSASRENTEAFF. CDR3 in DNA: TGCAGTGCTAGTAGGGAGAACACTGAAGCTTTCTTT.

This rearrangement joins TRBV10-1 to TRBJ2-7; perhaps TRBD2 as D (5 bases). CDR1 is WNHNN and CDR2 is SYGVQD in the germline V gene (reference sequence). Trimming left V 6 bases short and J 0 bases short, with 12 bases between. The CDR3 covers 14 residues. The CDR3: CASSTDLSSYEQYF. Written as DNA, the CDR3 is TGCGCCAGCAGCACGGACTTGAGCTCCTACGAGCAGTACTTC.

The V call is TRBV6-5, the J call TRBJ1-4; D ambiguous. This CDR3 contains 12 residues. V gave up 8 bases and J gave up 11 bases, with 15 bases separating them. Germline CDR1 reads MNHEY; CDR2 reads SVGAGI. The CDR3 sequence: CASRAPGEKLFF. CDR3 DNA sequence: TGTGCCAGCCGGGCGCCTGGTGAGAAACTGTTTTTT.

The chain uses TRBV10-3 and TRBJ1-2, with 9 bases aligning to TRBD1. With V trimmed by 0 bases and J by 3 bases, 8 bases remained unmatched. The CDR3 consists of 17 residues. Germline lookup yields CDR1 ENHRY and CDR2 SYGVKD. The CDR3 DNA follows: TGTGCCATCAGTGAGTCGACAGGGGGTAGTTTCGACTATGGCTACACCTTC. It yields the protein CAISESTGGSFDYGYTF.

In its sample, this clone was seen a few times. This chain joins TRBV5-1 and TRBJ2-1; possible D gene TRBD1, 5 bases. The CDR3 length is 16 residues. Trimming pared 2 bases from V and 0 bases from J, leaving 12 bases between. In germline, CDR1 is SGHRS, CDR2 YFSETQ. The CDR3 reads CASSLEQALSYNEQFF. CDR3 in DNA: TGCGCCAGCAGCTTAGAACAGGCCCTCTCCTACAATGAGCAGTTCTTC.

This clone appeared a single time. The rearrangement uses TRBV27 and TRBJ1-4; D might be TRBD1 (6 bases). Looked up from germline, CDR1 is MNHEY and CDR2 is SMNVEV (reference sequence). V was pared by 3 bases and J by 5 bases, with 10 bases between. CDR3 length: 14 residues. The CDR3 nucleotides read TGTGCCAGCAGTTTTCTGGGGGGCAATGAAAAACTGTTTTTT. Translation: CASSFLGGNEKLFF. Supplemented by reference TRBV27 and TRBJ1-4, the full variable domain reads EAQVTQNPRYLITVTGKKLTVTCSQNMNHEYMSWYRQDPGLGLRQIYYSMNVEVTDKGDVPEGYKVSRKEKRNFPLILESPSPNQTSLYFCASSFLGGNEKLFFGSGTQLSVL.

This rearrangement joins TRBV2 to TRBJ1-4, with D possibly matching TRBD1 (5 bases). This CDR3 has 14 residues. V lost 4 bases and J 8 bases, leaving 14 bases between the germline ends. Germline CDR1 SNHLY, CDR2 FYNNEI. The CDR3 sequence is CASSASGTAEKLFF. CDR3 coding DNA: TGTGCCAGCAGTGCCTCCGGGACGGCGGAAAAACTGTTTTTT.